This TCR beta chain was identified during a study of OX40 agonist ivuxolimab in advanced cancers. Study information: Those enrolled were approximately 83% male, with a mean age of around 55 years and ages from roughly 20 to 85.

The CDR3 covers 11 residues. In germline, CDR1 is WNHNN, CDR2 SYGVQD (reference sequence). Trimming removed 4 bases from V and 2 bases from J, with 2 bases in between. Autoimmune disease history or systemic immunosuppression excluded patients. Here immunoSEQ multiplex PCR was the method, and the copy in TCRdb shows in-frame clones only, minus some. Of about 66,000 clones listed, roughly 90% are singletons. This specimen was CD4+ or CD8+ T cells sorted from blood, taken in a trial of the OX40 agonist ivuxolimab. V and J are TRBV10-1 and TRBJ2-5; D remains ambiguous. This clonotype was obtained from an adult with an advanced solid tumor such as melanoma, head and neck, liver or kidney cancer. CDR3 in DNA: TGCGCCAGCAGTGGTCAAGAGACCCAGTACTTC. Residues: CASSGQETQYF.